This TCR beta chain was sequenced in a study of CD8 T cells in cerebrospinal fluid in Alzheimer's disease. Study findings and constraints: No causal link between EBV and Alzheimer's follows from EBV-specific cerebrospinal fluid TCRs, authors warned.

The CDR3 has 15 amino acids. Germline CDR1 reads MNHEY; CDR2 reads SVGEGT. By frequency, this clonotype is medium-sized. Its antigen is still unknown. A live/dead marker was used to sort live CSF cells for droplet sequencing. From the 10x single-cell sequencing reads, TCRdb lists one entry per CDR3 protein and no DNA. This listing includes approximately 1,000 distinct CDR3 sequences. The V call is TRBV6-2 or TRBV6-3, the J call TRBJ2-4. Material: cerebrospinal fluid. The source is a human donor in good health. CDR3 loop: CASTYGRLAKNIQYF.